The present T cell receptor (beta chain) was sequenced within a study of CD8+CD57+ T cells in acquired aplastic anemia. The CDR3 sequence is 11 residues long. Germline CDR1 and CDR2: MNHEY and SVGEGT. CD8+CD57+ cell expansion had been shown by flow cytometry in patients chosen for sequencing. Each patient gave a blood sample that was collected before any therapy had been received. The TCR beta profiling, which covered VDJ combination and CDR3 sequence, was carried out using genomic DNA as the template. TCRdb passed the reads through MiXCR, listing each CDR3 protein once. The sample lists roughly 150,000 distinct CDR3 sequences; roughly half were seen once. A note on this clonotype: This may be a read error: a much more frequent sequence differs by one nucleotide.

Material: sorted CD4+, CD8+, or CD8+CD57+ T cells (not recorded which) from PBMCs. V gene TRBV6-2 or TRBV6-3 combines with J gene TRBJ2-7; D gene uncertain. With the DNA end fitting TRBJ2-5 better, the J assignment may be wrong. The sequence was collected from a human donor with aplastic anemia. CDR3 DNA sequence: TGTGCCGGCAGCCGTGTCGAGACCCAGTACTTC. This encodes CAGSRVETQYF.